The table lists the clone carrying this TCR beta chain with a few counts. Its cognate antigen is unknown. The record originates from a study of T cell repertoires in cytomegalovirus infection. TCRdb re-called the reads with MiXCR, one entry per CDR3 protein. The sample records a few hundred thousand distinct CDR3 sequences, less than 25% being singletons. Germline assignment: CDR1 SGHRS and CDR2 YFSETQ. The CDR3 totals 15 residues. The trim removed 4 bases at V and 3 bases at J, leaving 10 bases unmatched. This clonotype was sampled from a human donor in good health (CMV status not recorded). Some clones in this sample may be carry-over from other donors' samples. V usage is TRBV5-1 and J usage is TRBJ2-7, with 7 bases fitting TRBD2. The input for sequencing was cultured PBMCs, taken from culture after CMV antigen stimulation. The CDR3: CASSLLSGGLYEQYF. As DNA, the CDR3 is TGCGCCAGCAGCCTTTTGTCGGGAGGACTCTACGAGCAGTACTTC.